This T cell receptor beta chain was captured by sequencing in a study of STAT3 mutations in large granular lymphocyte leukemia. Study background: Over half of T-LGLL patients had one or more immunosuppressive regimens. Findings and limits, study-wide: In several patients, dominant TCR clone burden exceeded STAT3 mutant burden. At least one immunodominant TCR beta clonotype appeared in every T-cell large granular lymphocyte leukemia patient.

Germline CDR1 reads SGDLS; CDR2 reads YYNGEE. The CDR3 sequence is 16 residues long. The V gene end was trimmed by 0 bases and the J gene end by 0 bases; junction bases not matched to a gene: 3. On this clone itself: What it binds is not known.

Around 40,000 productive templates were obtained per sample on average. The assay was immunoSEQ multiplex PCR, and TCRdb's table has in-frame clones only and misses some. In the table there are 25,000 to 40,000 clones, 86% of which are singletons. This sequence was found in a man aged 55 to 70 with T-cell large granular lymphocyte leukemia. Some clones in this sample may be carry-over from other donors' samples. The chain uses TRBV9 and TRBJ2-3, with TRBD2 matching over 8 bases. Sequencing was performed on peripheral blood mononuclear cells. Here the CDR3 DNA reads TGTGCCAGCAGCGTAGTCCCTAGCGGGAGCACAGATACGCAGTATTTT. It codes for CASSVVPSGSTDTQYF.